The TCR beta chain described here comes from a study of OX40 agonist ivuxolimab in advanced cancers. At the level of the study: Treatment of patients was with ivuxolimab, an agonistic anti-OX40 (CD134) antibody.

Per the germline V gene, CDR1 is SGHDN and CDR2 is FVKESK. CDR3 length: 15 amino acids. Trimming took off 3 bases at V and 5 bases at J, with 13 bases between the two ends. Profiling relied on immunoSEQ multiplex PCR, and the TCRdb table lists in-frame clones only, not all of them. This table holds 75,000 to 100,000 clones, roughly 90% found once. With baseline, cycle 4 day 1, and cycle 7 day 1 as timepoints, blood was sampled. The source was CD4+ or CD8+ T cells sorted from blood, collected in a trial of the OX40 agonist ivuxolimab. The V call is TRBV14, the J call TRBJ2-2, with D unresolved. The clonotype originates from an adult with an advanced solid tumor such as melanoma, head and neck, liver or kidney cancer. Written as DNA, the CDR3 is TGTGCCAGCAGCCATAGAGCTTCGAGTACCGGGGAGCTGTTTTTT. This translates into CASSHRASSTGELFF. The variable domain in full, completed from reference TRBV14 and TRBJ2-2, reads EAGVTQFPSHSVIEKGQTVTLRCDPISGHDNLYWYRRVMGKEIKFLLHFVKESKQDESGMPNNRFLAERTGGTYSTLKVQPAELEDSGVYFCASSHRASSTGELFFGEGSRLTVL.